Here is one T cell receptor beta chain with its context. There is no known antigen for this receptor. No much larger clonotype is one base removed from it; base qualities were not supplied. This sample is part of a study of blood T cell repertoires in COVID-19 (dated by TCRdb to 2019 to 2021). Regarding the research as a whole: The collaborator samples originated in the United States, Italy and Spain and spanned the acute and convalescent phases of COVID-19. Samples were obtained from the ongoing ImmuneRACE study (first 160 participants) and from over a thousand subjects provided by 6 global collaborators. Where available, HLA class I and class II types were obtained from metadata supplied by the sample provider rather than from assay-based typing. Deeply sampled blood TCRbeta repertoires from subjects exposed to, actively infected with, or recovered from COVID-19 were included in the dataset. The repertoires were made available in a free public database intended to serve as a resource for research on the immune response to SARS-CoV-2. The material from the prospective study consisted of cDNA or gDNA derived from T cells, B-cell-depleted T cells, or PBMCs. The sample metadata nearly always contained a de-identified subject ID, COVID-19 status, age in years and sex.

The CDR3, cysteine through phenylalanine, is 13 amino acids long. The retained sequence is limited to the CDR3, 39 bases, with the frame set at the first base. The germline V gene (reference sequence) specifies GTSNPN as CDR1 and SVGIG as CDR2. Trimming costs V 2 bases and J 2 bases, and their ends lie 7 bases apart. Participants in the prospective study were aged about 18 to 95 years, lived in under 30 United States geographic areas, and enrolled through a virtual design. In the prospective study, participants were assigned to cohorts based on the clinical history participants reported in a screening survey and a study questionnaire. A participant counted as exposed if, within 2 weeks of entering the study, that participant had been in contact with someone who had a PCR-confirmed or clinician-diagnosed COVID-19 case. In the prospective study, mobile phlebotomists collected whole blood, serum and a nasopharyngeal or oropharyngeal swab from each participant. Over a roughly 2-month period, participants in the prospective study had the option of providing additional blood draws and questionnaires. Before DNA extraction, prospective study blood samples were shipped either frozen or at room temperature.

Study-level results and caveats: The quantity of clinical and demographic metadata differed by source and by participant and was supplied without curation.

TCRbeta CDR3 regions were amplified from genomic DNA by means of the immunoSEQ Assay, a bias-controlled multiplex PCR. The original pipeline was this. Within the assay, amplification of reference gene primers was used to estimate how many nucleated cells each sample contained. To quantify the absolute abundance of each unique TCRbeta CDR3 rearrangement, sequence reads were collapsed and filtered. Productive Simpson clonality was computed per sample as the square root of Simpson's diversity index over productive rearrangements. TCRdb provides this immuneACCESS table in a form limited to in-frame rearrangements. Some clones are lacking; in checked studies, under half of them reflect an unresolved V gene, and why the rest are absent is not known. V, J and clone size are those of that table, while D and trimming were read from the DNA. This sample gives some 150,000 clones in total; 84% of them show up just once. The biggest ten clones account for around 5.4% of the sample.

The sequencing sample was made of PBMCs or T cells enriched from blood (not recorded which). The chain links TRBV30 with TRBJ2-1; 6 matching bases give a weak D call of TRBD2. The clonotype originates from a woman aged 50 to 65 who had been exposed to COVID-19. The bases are TGTGCCTGGAGTAGCGGGCCCTACAATGAGCAGTTCTTC. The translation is CAWSSGPYNEQFF.